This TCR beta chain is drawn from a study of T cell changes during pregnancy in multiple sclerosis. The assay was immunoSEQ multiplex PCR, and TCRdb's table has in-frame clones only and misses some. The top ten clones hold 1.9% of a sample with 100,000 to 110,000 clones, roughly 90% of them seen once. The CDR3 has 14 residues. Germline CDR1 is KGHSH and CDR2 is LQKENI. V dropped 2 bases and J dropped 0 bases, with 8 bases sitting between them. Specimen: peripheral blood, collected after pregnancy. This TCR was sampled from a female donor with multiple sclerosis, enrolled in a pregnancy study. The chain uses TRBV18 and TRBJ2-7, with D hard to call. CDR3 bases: TGTGCCAGCTCACCAGGGCAGTCCTCCTACGAGCAGTACTTC. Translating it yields CASSPGQSSYEQYF.